The present T cell receptor (beta chain) was sequenced within a study of shared clonotypes between healthy human individuals. Looking at the study overall: Researchers drew samples from a couple of women and a few men aged 18 to 49. Overall study results and limits: Rarefaction indicated that sorted-subset sequencing remained incomplete although depth was large.

CD45RO-negative cells were positively selected for CCR7, leaving out terminally differentiated effector memory CD45RA+ cells. The donors were all Caucasian adults (living in Nashville, Tennessee). About this clone: What it binds is unknown.

Generated by immunoSEQ multiplex PCR, the TCRdb table keeps only in-frame clones and is missing some. The sample lists about 2 million clones; roughly 94% were seen once. The CDR3 loop spans 14 amino acids. Germline V gene data show CDR1 as SGDLS and CDR2 as YYNGEE. V lost 3 bases to trimming and J lost 4 bases; unmatched junction nucleotides: 6. The chain has TRBV9 and TRBJ1-1; 7 nucleotides agree with TRBD1. Sequenced input: naive CD8+ T cells sorted from blood. The TCR was taken from a man between 18 and 29 years old in good health. In DNA, the CDR3 is TGTGCCAGCAGCGGACAGGGAGGGAGCACTGAAGCTTTCTTT. Protein: CASSGQGGSTEAFF.